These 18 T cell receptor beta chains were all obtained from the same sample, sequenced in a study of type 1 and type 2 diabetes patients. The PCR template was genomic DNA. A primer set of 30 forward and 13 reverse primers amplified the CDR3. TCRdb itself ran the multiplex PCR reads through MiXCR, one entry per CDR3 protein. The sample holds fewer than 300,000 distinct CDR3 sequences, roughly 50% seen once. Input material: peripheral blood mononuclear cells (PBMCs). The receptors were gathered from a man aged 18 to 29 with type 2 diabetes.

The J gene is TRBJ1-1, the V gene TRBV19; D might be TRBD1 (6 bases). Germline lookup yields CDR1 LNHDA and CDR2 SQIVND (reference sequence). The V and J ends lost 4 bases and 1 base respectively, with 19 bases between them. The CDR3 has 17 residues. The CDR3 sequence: CASSTGGGRGTNTEAFF. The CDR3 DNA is TGTGCCAGTAGTACCGGGGGCGGTAGGGGCACGAACACTGAAGCTTTCTTT.

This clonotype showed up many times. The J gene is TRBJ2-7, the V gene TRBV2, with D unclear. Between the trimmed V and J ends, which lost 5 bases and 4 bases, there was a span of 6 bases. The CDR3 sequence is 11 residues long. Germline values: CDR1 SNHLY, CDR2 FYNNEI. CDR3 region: CASSSEYEQYF. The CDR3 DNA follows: TGTGCCAGCAGTAGTGAGTACGAGCAGTACTTC.

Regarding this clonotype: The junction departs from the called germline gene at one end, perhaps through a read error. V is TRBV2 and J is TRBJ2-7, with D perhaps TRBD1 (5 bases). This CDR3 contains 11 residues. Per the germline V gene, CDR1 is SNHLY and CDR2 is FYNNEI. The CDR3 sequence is CASSLLTELTF. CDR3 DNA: TGTGCCAGCAGTTTGTTGACAGAACTTACTTTC.

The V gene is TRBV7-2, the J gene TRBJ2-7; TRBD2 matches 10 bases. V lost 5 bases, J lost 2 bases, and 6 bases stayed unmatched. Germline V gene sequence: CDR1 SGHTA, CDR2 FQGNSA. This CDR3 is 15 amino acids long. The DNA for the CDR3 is TGTGCCAGCAGCAACGCCGGGACTAGCGCCTACGAGCAGTACTTC. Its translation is CASSNAGTSAYEQYF.

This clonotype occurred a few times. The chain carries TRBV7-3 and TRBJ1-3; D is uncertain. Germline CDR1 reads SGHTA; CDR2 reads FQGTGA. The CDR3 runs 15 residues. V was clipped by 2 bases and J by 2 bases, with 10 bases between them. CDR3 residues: CASSLGVGTGNTIYF. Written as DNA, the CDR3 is TGTGCCAGCAGCTTAGGCGTCGGGACTGGAAACACCATATATTTT.

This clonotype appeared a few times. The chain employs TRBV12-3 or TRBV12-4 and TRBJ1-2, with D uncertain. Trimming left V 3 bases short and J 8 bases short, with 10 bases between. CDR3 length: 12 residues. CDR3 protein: CASSFDERGYTF. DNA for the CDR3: TGTGCCAGCAGTTTCGACGAGCGAGGCTACACCTTC.

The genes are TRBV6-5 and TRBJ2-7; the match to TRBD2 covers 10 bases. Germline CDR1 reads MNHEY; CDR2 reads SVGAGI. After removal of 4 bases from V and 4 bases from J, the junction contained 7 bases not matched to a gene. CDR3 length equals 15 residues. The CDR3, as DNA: TGTGCCAGCAGTTCCACCGCTAGCGGGGGATACGAGCAGTACTTC. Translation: CASSSTASGGYEQYF.

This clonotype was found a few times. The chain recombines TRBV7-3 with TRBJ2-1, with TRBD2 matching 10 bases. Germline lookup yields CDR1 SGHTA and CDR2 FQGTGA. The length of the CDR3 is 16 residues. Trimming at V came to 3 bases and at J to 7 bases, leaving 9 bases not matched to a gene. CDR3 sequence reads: CASSLISGRVINEQFF. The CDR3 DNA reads TGTGCCAGCAGCTTGATCAGCGGGAGGGTGATAAATGAGCAGTTCTTC.

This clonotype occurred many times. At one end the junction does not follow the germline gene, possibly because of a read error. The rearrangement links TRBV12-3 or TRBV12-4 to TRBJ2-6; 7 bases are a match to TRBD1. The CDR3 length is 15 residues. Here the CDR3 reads CASSLQGSGANVLTF. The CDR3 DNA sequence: TGTGCCAGTAGTTTACAGGGGTCGGGGGCCAACGTCCTGACTTTC.

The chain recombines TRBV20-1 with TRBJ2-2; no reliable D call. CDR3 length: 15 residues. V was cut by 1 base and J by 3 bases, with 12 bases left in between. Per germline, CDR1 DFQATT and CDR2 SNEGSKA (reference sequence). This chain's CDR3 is CSARVDQRDTGELFF. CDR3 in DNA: TGCAGTGCTAGAGTAGATCAGCGAGACACCGGGGAGCTGTTTTTT.

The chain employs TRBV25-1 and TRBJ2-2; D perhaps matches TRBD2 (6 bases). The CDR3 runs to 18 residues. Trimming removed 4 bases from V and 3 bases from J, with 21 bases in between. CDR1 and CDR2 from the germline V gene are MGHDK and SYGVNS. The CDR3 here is CASSVNPGQEGHTGELFF. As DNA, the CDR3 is TGTGCCAGCAGTGTCAACCCGGGGCAGGAGGGCCACACCGGGGAGCTGTTTTTT.

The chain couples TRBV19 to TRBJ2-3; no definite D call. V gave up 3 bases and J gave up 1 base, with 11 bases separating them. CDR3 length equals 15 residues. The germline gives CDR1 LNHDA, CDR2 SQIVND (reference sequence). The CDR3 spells CASSIVAGGTDTQYF. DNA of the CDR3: TGTGCCAGTAGTATCGTGGCTGGAGGCACAGATACGCAGTATTTT. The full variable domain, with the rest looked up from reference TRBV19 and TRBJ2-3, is DGGITQSPKYLFRKEGQNVTLSCEQNLNHDAMYWYRQDPGQGLRLIYYSQIVNDFQKGDIAEGYSVSREKKESFPLTVTSAQKNPTAFYLCASSIVAGGTDTQYFGPGTRLTVL.

DNA for the CDR3: TGTGCCAGCAGCGGACCGGGACAGCATAGCAATCAGCCCCAGCATTTT. It specifies CASSGPGQHSNQPQHF. The chain joins TRBV28 to TRBJ1-5, with 7 positions matching TRBD1. With V trimmed by 6 bases and J by 0 bases, 8 bases remained unmatched. CDR3 length: 16 residues. Germline values: CDR1 MDHEN, CDR2 SYDVKM.

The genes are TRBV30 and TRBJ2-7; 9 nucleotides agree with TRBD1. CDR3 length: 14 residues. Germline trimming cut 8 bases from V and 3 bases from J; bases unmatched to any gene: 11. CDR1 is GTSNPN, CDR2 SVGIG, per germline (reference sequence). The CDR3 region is CASSHGTGSYEQYF. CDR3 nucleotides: TGTGCCAGCAGCCACGGGACAGGGAGCTACGAGCAGTACTTC.

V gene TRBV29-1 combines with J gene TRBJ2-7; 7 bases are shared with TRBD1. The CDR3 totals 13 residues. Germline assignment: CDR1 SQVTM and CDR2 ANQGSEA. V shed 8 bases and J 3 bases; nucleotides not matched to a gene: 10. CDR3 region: CSIYGTESYEQYF. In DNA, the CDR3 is TGCAGCATTTACGGGACAGAAAGCTACGAGCAGTACTTC.

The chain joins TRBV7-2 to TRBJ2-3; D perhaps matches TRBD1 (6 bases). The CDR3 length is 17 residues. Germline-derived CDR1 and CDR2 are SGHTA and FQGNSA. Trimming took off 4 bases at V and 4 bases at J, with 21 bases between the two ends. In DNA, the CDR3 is TGTGCCAGCAGCTCACAACAACCCGGGACAACTTCAGATACGCAGTATTTT. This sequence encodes CASSSQQPGTTSDTQYF.

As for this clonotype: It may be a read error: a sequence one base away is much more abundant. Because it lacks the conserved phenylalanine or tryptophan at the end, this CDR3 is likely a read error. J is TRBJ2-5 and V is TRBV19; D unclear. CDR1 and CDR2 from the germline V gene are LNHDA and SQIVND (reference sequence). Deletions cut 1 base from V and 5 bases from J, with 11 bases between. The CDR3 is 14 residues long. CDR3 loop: CASSIVYNEETQYL. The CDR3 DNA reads TGTGCCAGTAGTATAGTCTACAACGAGGAGACCCAGTACCTC.

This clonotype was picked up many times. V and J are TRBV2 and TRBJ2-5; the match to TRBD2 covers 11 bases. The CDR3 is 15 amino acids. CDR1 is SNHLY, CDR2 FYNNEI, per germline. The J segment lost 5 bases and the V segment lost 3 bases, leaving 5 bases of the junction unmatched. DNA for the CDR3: TGTGCCAGCAGTGATAGCGGGAGGGCCGGGGAGACCCAGTACTTC. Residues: CASSDSGRAGETQYF.